This TCR beta chain stems from a study of T cell repertoires in cytomegalovirus infection. Study results and caveats: Dominant in the ex vivo response were TCR beta clonotypes restricted by HLA-C and specific for CMV.

One entry per CDR3 protein, called by TCRdb with MiXCR from the reads. The sample lists just under 500,000 distinct CDR3 sequences; 25% to 35% were seen once. The table lists this clonotype with many counts. Antigen specificity is unknown. The CDR3 covers 15 residues. The V gene end was trimmed by 4 bases and the J gene end by 5 bases; junction bases not matched to a gene: 6. The germline V gene has CDR1 SGHTA and CDR2 FQGNSA. This material consisted of cultured PBMCs, taken from culture after CMV antigen stimulation. The rearrangement uses TRBV7-2 and TRBJ2-7; 12 nucleotides align to TRBD1. This sequence originates from a human donor in good health (CMV status not recorded). Some clones in this sample may be carry-over from other donors' samples. The DNA of the CDR3 is TGTGCCAGCAGCTCTTCCGGGACAGGGGGCCACGAGCAGTACTTC. It translates to CASSSSGTGGHEQYF.